One sample yielded the 6 T cell receptor beta chains listed below, sequenced in a study of cytomegalovirus exposure and HLA in healthy donors. This PCR relied on a set of 60 Vbeta primers and 13 Jbeta primers. Sequencing used immunoSEQ multiplex PCR; TCRdb keeps in-frame clones, though not all of them. Of around 160,000 clones listed, 75% are singletons. The sequenced sample consisted of PBMCs. These receptors originate from a woman aged 40 to 55 in good health and CMV-seropositive.

The chain combines TRBV19 with TRBJ1-4; 8 positions match TRBD1. J lost 5 bases, V lost 8 bases, and 10 bases had no gene match. The CDR3 consists of 15 residues. Germline CDR1 is LNHDA and CDR2 is SQIVND (reference sequence). CDR3 sequence: CASRLQGAVNEKLFF. CDR3 bases: TGTGCCAGTCGCCTTCAGGGGGCGGTAAATGAAAAACTGTTTTTT.

V is TRBV25-1 and J is TRBJ1-4; D gene uncertain. Germline V gives CDR1 MGHDK, CDR2 SYGVNS. Trimming removed 4 bases at V and 0 bases at J, with 6 bases between. The CDR3 is made up of 14 amino acids. The CDR3 sequence: CASSALSTNEKLFF. As DNA, the CDR3 is TGTGCCAGCAGTGCCTTATCAACTAATGAAAAACTGTTTTTT. Supplemented by reference TRBV25-1 and TRBJ1-4, the full variable domain reads EADIYQTPRYLVIGTGKKITLECSQTMGHDKMYWYQQDPGMELHLIHYSYGVNSTEKGDLSSESTVSRIRTEHFPLTLESARPSHTSQYLCASSALSTNEKLFFGSGTQLSVL.

CDR3 region: CASSSTGGIYGYTF. CDR3 DNA: TGTGCCAGCAGCTCTACAGGGGGCATATATGGCTACACCTTC. The J gene is TRBJ1-2, the V gene TRBV5-6; TRBD1 aligns across 9 bases. This CDR3 has 14 amino acids. With 3 bases clipped from V and 5 bases from J, the junction kept 5 bases outside the gene matches. Germline CDR1 SGHDT, CDR2 YYEEEE.

The chain carries TRBV19 and TRBJ1-2; 10 bases align to TRBD1. Germline V gives CDR1 LNHDA, CDR2 SQIVND (reference sequence). With V trimmed by 7 bases and J by 8 bases, 10 bases remained unmatched. This CDR3 region has 14 residues. This chain's CDR3 is CASNLDRGFGGYTF. CDR3 sequence (DNA): TGTGCCAGTAACTTGGACAGGGGGTTCGGCGGCTACACCTTC. Variable domain in full (rest from reference TRBV19 and TRBJ1-2): DGGITQSPKYLFRKEGQNVTLSCEQNLNHDAMYWYRQDPGQGLRLIYYSQIVNDFQKGDIAEGYSVSREKKESFPLTVTSAQKNPTAFYLCASNLDRGFGGYTFGSGTRLTVV.

This sequence joins TRBV29-1 and TRBJ1-3; 7 bases fit TRBD1. Germline CDR1 SQVTM, CDR2 ANQGSEA. The CDR3 runs to 16 residues. Trimming took 6 bases from V and 0 from J; bases not matched to a gene: 11. The CDR3: CSVAGGTDNSGNTIYF. CDR3 coding DNA: TGCAGCGTCGCCGGAGGGACAGATAACTCTGGAAACACCATATATTTT.

This chain uses TRBV28 with TRBJ1-4; D is uncertain. Trimming cost V 6 bases and J 6 bases, with 14 bases left between them. Germline V CDR1 and CDR2: MDHEN, SYDVKM. The CDR3 consists of 14 residues. CDR3 amino acids: CASSLYRVDEKLFF. For the CDR3, the DNA is TGTGCCAGCAGCCTATACAGAGTTGATGAAAAACTGTTTTTT.